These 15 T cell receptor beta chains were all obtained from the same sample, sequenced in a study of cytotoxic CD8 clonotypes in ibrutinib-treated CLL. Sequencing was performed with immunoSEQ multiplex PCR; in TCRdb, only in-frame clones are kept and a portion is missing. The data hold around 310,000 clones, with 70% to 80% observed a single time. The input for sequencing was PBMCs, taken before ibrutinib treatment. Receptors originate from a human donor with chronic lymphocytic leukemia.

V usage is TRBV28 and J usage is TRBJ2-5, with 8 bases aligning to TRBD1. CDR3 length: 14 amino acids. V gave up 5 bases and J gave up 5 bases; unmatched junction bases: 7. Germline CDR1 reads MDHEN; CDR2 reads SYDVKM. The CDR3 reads CASSPWTGRETQYF. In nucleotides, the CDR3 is TGTGCCAGCAGTCCCTGGACAGGGAGGGAGACCCAGTACTTC.

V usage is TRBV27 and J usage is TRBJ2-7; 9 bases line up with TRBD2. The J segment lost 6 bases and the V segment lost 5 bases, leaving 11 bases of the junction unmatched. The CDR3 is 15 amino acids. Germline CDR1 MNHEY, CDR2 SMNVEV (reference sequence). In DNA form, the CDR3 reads TGTGCCAGCAGTACCCTAGCGGGACCTCGCGGCGAGCAGTACTTC. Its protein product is CASSTLAGPRGEQYF.

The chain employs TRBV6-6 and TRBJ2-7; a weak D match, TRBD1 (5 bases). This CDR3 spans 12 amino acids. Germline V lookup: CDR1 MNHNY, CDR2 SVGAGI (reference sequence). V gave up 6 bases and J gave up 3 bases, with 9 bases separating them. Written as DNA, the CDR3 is TGTGCCAGCAGCACCGACAGCTACGAGCAGTACTTC. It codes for CASSTDSYEQYF.

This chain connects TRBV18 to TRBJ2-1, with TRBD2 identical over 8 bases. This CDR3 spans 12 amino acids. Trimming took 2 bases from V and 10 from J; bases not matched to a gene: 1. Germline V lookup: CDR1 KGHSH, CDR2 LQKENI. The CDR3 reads CASSPTSGEQFF. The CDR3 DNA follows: TGTGCCAGCTCACCAACTAGCGGCGAGCAGTTCTTC.

The CDR3, as DNA: TGTGCCAGCAGCTCCTTGGGTGTCTCCTACTACGAGCAGTACTTC. This sequence encodes CASSSLGVSYYEQYF. This chain uses TRBV5-4 with TRBJ2-7; the D is unclear. The CDR3 consists of 15 residues. Deletions cut 3 bases from V and 3 bases from J, with 16 bases between. Germline values: CDR1 SGHNT, CDR2 YYREEE (reference sequence).

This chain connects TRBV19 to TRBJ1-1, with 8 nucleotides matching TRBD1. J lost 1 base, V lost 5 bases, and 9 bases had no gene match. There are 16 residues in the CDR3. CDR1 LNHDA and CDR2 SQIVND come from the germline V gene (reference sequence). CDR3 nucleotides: TGTGCCAGTAGTGCTTTGGTCGGGACAGGGAACACTGAAGCTTTCTTT. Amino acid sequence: CASSALVGTGNTEAFF.

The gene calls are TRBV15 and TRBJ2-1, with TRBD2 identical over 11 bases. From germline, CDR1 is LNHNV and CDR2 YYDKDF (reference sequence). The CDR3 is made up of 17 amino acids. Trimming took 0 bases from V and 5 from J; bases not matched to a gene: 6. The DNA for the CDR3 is TGTGCCACCAGCAGAGATCCACTAGCGGGAGTACACAATGAGCAGTTCTTC. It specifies CATSRDPLAGVHNEQFF. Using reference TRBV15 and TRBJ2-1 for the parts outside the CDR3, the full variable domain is DAMVIQNPRYQVTQFGKPVTLSCSQTLNHNVMYWYQQKSSQAPKLLFHYYDKDFNNEADTPDNFQSRRPNTSFCFLDIRSPGLGDTAMYLCATSRDPLAGVHNEQFFGPGTRLTVL.

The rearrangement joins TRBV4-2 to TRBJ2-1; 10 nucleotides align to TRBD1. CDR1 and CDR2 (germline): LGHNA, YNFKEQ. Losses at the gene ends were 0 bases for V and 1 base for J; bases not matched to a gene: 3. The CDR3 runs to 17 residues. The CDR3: CASSQEGQGYSYNEQFF. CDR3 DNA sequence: TGTGCCAGCAGCCAAGAGGGACAGGGGTATTCCTACAATGAGCAGTTCTTC.

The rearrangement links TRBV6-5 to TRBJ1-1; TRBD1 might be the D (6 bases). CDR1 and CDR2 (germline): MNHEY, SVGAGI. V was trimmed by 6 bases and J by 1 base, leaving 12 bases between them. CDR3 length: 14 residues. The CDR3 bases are TGTGCCAGCAGCCGTGGGACATGGAACACTGAAGCTTTCTTT. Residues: CASSRGTWNTEAFF.

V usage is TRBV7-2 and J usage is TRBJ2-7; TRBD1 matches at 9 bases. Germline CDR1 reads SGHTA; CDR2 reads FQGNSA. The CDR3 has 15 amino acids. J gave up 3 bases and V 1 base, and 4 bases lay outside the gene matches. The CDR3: CASSLVGQGNYEQYF. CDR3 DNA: TGTGCCAGCAGCTTAGTGGGACAGGGAAACTACGAGCAGTACTTC.

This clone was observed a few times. CDR3 in DNA: TGTGCCAGCAGCCCACCCTTGAGGGGGGGGATGCATGAAAAACTGTTTTTT. Its translation: CASSPPLRGGMHEKLFF. V and J are TRBV9 and TRBJ1-4; D is perhaps TRBD1 (6 bases). This CDR3 contains 17 residues. Germline V CDR1 and CDR2: SGDLS, YYNGEE. V was cut by 4 bases and J by 6 bases, with 22 bases left in between.

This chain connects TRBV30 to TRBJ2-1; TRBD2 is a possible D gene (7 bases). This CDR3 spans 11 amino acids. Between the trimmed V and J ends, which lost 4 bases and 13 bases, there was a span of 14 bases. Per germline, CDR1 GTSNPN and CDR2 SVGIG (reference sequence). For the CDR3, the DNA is TGTGCCTGGACCGGGGGCGGGAGCCAGTTCTTC. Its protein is CAWTGGGSQFF.

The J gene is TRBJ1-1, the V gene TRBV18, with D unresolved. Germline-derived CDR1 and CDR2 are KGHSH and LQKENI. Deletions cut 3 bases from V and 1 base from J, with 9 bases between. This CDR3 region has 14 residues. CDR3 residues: CASSPLPGNTEAFF. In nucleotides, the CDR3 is TGTGCCAGCTCACCGCTACCGGGGAACACTGAAGCTTTCTTT.

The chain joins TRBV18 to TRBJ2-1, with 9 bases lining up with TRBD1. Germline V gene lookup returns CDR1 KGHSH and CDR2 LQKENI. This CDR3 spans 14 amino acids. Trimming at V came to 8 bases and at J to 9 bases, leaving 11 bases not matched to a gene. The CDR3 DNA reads TGTGCCAGCACCCGGGACAGGGCAGCCGGTGAGCAGTTCTTC. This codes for CASTRDRAAGEQFF.

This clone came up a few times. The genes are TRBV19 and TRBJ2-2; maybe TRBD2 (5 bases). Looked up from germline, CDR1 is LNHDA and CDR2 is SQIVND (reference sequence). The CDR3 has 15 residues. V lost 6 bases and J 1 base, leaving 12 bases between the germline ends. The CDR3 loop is CASRKSGGNTGELFF. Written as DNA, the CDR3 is TGTGCCAGTAGGAAAAGCGGAGGGAACACCGGGGAGCTGTTTTTT.